This T cell receptor (beta chain) was profiled in a study of blood T cell repertoires in COVID-19. Whole-study context: Some COVID-19 samples were acute and others convalescent; all came from the United States, Italy and Spain.

Here immunoSEQ multiplex PCR was the method, and the copy in TCRdb shows in-frame clones only, minus some. The sample has about 160,000 clones, approximately 79% seen once. The germline V gene encodes CDR1 MNHNY and CDR2 SVGAGI (reference sequence). The CDR3 runs to 14 residues. V was shortened by 6 bases and J by 2 bases, with 14 bases between the two germline ends. The clonotype comes from a woman in her sixties with COVID-19, enrolled during active disease. The sample consisted of peripheral blood. The chain joins TRBV6-6 to TRBJ2-7, with no clear D. The chain's CDR3 is CASRTLETPYEQYF. The DNA for the CDR3 is TGTGCCAGCAGAACCCTAGAAACCCCCTACGAGCAGTACTTC.